One sample yielded the 9 T cell receptor beta chains listed below, sequenced in a study of Ad26.COV2.S vaccination and SARS-CoV-2 variants (dated by TCRdb to the early 2020s). The treatment or condition tag for this specimen amounts to: some 20 received Ad26.COV2.S at low or high dose, single or two shots; roughly 5 received placebo; per-sample allocation not given. Repertoires of vaccine and placebo recipients were sequenced from samples collected on day 63 after the first injection. Library creation used the immunoSEQ multiplex PCR assay. Entries here come from immuneACCESS through TCRdb and include only in-frame sequences with V and J called. Some clones fail to appear in such tables; in the studies checked, an unresolved V gene covers under half of the shortfall, and the cause of the remainder is unknown. Within this sample are over 400,000 clones, with over 80% of them counted one time only. Of the sample, 1.5% to 2% falls within the top ten clones.

Sequenced here: peripheral blood, sampled in a trial of Ad26.COV2.S vaccine versus placebo. Every receptor here comes from a person between 18 and 59 years old who received the Ad26.COV2.S COVID-19 vaccine or a placebo.

This chain links TRBV4-1 with TRBJ2-7, with a weak D call TRBD1 (6 bases). Germline V CDR1 and CDR2: MGHRA, YSYEKL. Trimming stripped 0 bases from V and 4 bases from J, with 16 bases between. The CDR3 is made up of 16 amino acids. The CDR3 coding sequence is TGCGCCAGCAGCCAAGATCAGACAGGAACAAGTTACGAGCAGTACTTC. This sequence encodes CASSQDQTGTSYEQYF.

This clone was seen just once. The gene calls are TRBV28 and TRBJ1-6; TRBD1 agrees at 8 bases. Germline CDR1 is MDHEN and CDR2 is SYDVKM. After removal of 7 bases from V and 7 bases from J, the junction contained 6 bases not matched to a gene. CDR3 length equals 14 residues. The CDR3: CASTGTGRNSPLHF. DNA for the CDR3: TGTGCCAGCACTGGGACAGGCCGAAATTCACCCCTCCACTTT.

The chain uses TRBV11-2 and TRBJ2-5, with D tentatively TRBD2 (6 bases). The CDR3 covers 15 residues. Per the germline V gene, CDR1 is SGHAT and CDR2 is FQNNGV. The V end lost 1 base, the J end lost 2 bases, and 11 bases lay between the germline ends. Here the CDR3 DNA reads TGTGCCAGCAGCTTAGCCGGCGGGGCTCAAGAGACCCAGTACTTC. Protein: CASSLAGGAQETQYF.

V and J are TRBV7-9 and TRBJ1-1, with a tentative D call TRBD1 (6 bases). The CDR3 is 18 residues long. V lost 1 base and J 0 bases, leaving 18 bases between the germline ends. CDR1 is SEHNR, CDR2 FQNEAQ, per germline (reference sequence). The CDR3 sequence: CASSLGLYREDMNTEAFF. In nucleotides, the CDR3 is TGTGCCAGCAGCTTAGGCCTTTACAGGGAGGACATGAACACTGAAGCTTTCTTT.

This clone has only one observation. The rearrangement links TRBV11-2 to TRBJ2-4; D is perhaps TRBD2 (6 bases). Per the germline V gene, CDR1 is SGHAT and CDR2 is FQNNGV. This CDR3 has 16 residues. V gave up 5 bases and J gave up 0 bases, with 14 bases separating them. CDR3 sequence reads: CASSHVLAEAKNIQYF. CDR3 coding DNA: TGTGCCAGCAGCCACGTACTAGCAGAAGCCAAAAACATTCAGTACTTC.

This rearrangement joins TRBV9 to TRBJ2-2; D is perhaps TRBD1 (5 bases). Germline lookup yields CDR1 SGDLS and CDR2 YYNGEE. The CDR3 has 13 amino acids. The V gene lost 4 bases and the J gene lost 6 bases, with 10 bases spanning the gap. The CDR3 reads CASSTDTPGELFF. In DNA form, the CDR3 reads TGTGCCAGCAGCACGGACACCCCCGGGGAGCTGTTTTTT.

This chain uses TRBV28 with TRBJ1-3, with unresolved D. Deletions cut 4 bases from V and 0 bases from J, with 7 bases between. Germline-derived CDR1 and CDR2 are MDHEN and SYDVKM. The length of the CDR3 is 14 residues. This CDR3 reads CASSSKRSGNTIYF. The CDR3 nucleotides read TGTGCCAGCAGTTCCAAGCGCTCTGGAAACACCATATATTTT.

J is TRBJ1-1 and V is TRBV11-2, with D unresolved. The CDR3 is 12 amino acids. Germline V lookup: CDR1 SGHAT, CDR2 FQNNGV. With 3 bases removed from V and 2 bases from J, the gap between germline ends came to 4 bases. In DNA, the CDR3 is TGTGCCAGCAGCTTTGACAACACTGAAGCTTTCTTT. It yields the protein CASSFDNTEAFF.

V and J are TRBV9 and TRBJ2-3, with 11 bases identical to TRBD2. After removal of 0 bases from V and 3 bases from J, the junction contained 6 bases not matched to a gene. The CDR3 has 17 amino acids. From germline, CDR1 is SGDLS and CDR2 YYNGEE. CDR3 sequence reads: CASSVVLAGARTDTQYF. The DNA of the CDR3 is TGTGCCAGCAGCGTAGTACTAGCGGGGGCCCGGACAGATACGCAGTATTTT.